Below are 22 T cell receptor beta chains sequenced from a single sample in a study of Tregs in tolerant kidney transplant recipients. Some clones are missing from TCRdb's copy, which holds only in-frame ones; the method was immunoSEQ multiplex PCR. The repertoire holds 35,000 to 55,000 clones, with less than 95% as singletons. Sequencing used Tregs from blood. These receptors came from a human donor in good health.

The chain recombines TRBV27 with TRBJ2-1; 9 nucleotides match TRBD2. With V trimmed by 2 bases and J by 2 bases, 16 bases remained unmatched. Germline loops: CDR1 MNHEY, CDR2 SMNVEV (reference sequence). The CDR3 has 20 residues. Here the CDR3 DNA reads TGTGCCAGCAGTTTAAGGGGAATGGGACTAGCTGTTAGAACCTACAATGAGCAGTTCTTC. The encoded protein is CASSLRGMGLAVRTYNEQFF.

V gene TRBV29-1 combines with J gene TRBJ1-4, with D possibly matching TRBD1 (6 bases). The CDR3 loop spans 14 amino acids. The V end was cut by 5 bases, the J end by 8 bases, with 18 bases between. Germline V gives CDR1 SQVTM, CDR2 ANQGSEA. The CDR3 DNA follows: TGCAGCGTTAACGACGACAGGCTCAGCGAAAAACTGTTTTTT. This codes for CSVNDDRLSEKLFF.

This clone has more than one count but fewer than ten. V gene TRBV10-1 combines with J gene TRBJ1-1; tentative D call: TRBD1 (5 bases). The CDR3 covers 13 residues. The V end lost 6 bases, the J end lost 1 base, and 9 bases lay between the germline ends. Germline CDR1 and CDR2: WNHNN and SYGVQD (reference sequence). Here the CDR3 reads CASRWGRNTEAFF. In DNA, the CDR3 is TGCGCCAGCAGATGGGGACGGAACACTGAAGCTTTCTTT.

V and J are TRBV7-8 and TRBJ2-5, with D possibly being TRBD1 or TRBD2 (5 bases each). The CDR3 runs 14 residues. In germline, CDR1 is SGHVS, CDR2 FQNEAQ. With 7 bases removed from V and 7 bases from J, the gap between germline ends came to 19 bases. CDR3 amino acids: CASNARGSFGTQYF. The CDR3 DNA is TGTGCCAGCAACGCGAGGGGATCTTTCGGGACCCAGTACTTC.

The chain recombines TRBV29-1 with TRBJ2-7, with a tentative D call TRBD2 (6 bases). The length of the CDR3 is 17 residues. Per the germline V gene, CDR1 is SQVTM and CDR2 is ANQGSEA. Trimming removed 4 bases from V and 3 bases from J, with 25 bases in between. The CDR3 protein is CSVAGRRGSWGLYEQYF. As DNA, the CDR3 is TGCAGCGTTGCAGGCCGACGGGGGAGCTGGGGTCTCTACGAGCAGTACTTC.

The chain links TRBV2 to TRBJ2-5; 10 bases align to TRBD2. This CDR3 has 15 residues. Germline CDR1 is SNHLY and CDR2 is FYNNEI. The junction had 10 bases not matched to a gene; V was cut back by 7 bases and J by 5 bases. The CDR3 is CASTPWLAGAETQYF. The CDR3 DNA is TGTGCCAGCACTCCGTGGCTAGCGGGAGCTGAGACCCAGTACTTC. Complete variable domain (other parts from reference TRBV2 and TRBJ2-5): EPEVTQTPSHQVTQMGQEVILRCVPISNHLYFYWYRQILGQKVEFLVSFYNNEISEKSEIFDDQFSVERPDGSNFTLKIRSTKLEDSAMYFCASTPWLAGAETQYFGPGTRLLVL.

The chain uses TRBV5-1 and TRBJ2-7, with 9 bases lining up with TRBD2. Losses at the gene ends were 2 bases for V and 0 bases for J; bases not matched to a gene: 0. This CDR3 has 14 residues. Germline CDR1 reads SGHRS; CDR2 reads YFSETQ. CDR3 protein: CASSLAGGSYEQYF. The CDR3 coding sequence is TGCGCCAGCAGCTTAGCGGGGGGCTCCTACGAGCAGTACTTC.

The J gene is TRBJ1-1, the V gene TRBV9, with a tentative D call TRBD1 (6 bases). The germline CDR1 and CDR2 sequences are SGDLS and YYNGEE. The CDR3 is made up of 13 amino acids. V lost 5 bases and J 3 bases, leaving 11 bases between the germline ends. Written as DNA, the CDR3 is TGTGCCAGCAGGAGGGGGATAGACACTGAAGCTTTCTTT. This sequence encodes CASRRGIDTEAFF.

In nucleotides, the CDR3 is TGTGCCAGCAGCAAAGTGCGGAGGTTTTACCCTCCTCACGGATTTTATGGCTACACCTTC. This sequence encodes CASSKVRRFYPPHGFYGYTF. The J gene is TRBJ1-2, the V gene TRBV21-1. TRBV21-1 is recorded as a pseudogene. This CDR3 has 20 amino acids.

This chain links TRBV6-4 with TRBJ1-2; perhaps TRBD1 as D (5 bases). The CDR3 has 14 amino acids. Germline assignment: CDR1 MRHNA and CDR2 SNTAGT. Trimming shortened V by 7 bases and J by 2 bases, and 14 bases separated the two germline ends. CDR3 nucleotide sequence: TGTGCCAGCACCCTGGGGCAGGGAAACTATGGCTACACCTTC. It specifies CASTLGQGNYGYTF.

This clone has just a few counts. The chain joins TRBV11-2 to TRBJ2-6; D gene unclear. Germline lookup yields CDR1 SGHAT and CDR2 FQNNGV. V dropped 4 bases and J dropped 2 bases, with 3 bases sitting between them. The CDR3 runs to 13 residues. The CDR3 region has the DNA TGTGCCAGCAGCTATACTGGGGCCAACGTCCTGACTTTC. Translation gives CASSYTGANVLTF. Based on the CDR3 plus reference TRBV11-2 and TRBJ2-6, the full variable domain is EAGVAQSPRYKIIEKRQSVAFWCNPISGHATLYWYQQILGQGPKLLIQFQNNGVVDDSQLPKDRFSAERLKGVDSTLKIQPAKLEDSAVYLCASSYTGANVLTFGAGSRLTVL.

The V gene is TRBV6-1, the J gene TRBJ1-3; D remains ambiguous. Germline CDR1 reads MNHNS; CDR2 reads SASEGT. Trimming took 5 bases from V and 8 from J, leaving 13 bases between them. The CDR3 extends over 13 amino acids. The CDR3 sequence: CASSRTRADTIYF. The CDR3 nucleotides read TGTGCCAGCAGTCGGACGAGGGCGGACACCATATATTTT.

V is TRBV15 and J is TRBJ2-7, with unresolved D. The germline V gene encodes CDR1 LNHNV and CDR2 YYDKDF (reference sequence). CDR3 length: 15 residues. The V end was cut by 0 bases, the J end by 5 bases, with 14 bases between. The CDR3 protein is CATSREAYRRNEQYF. In nucleotides, the CDR3 is TGTGCCACCAGCAGAGAGGCCTACCGCCGAAACGAGCAGTACTTC. The complete variable domain, with remaining parts taken from reference TRBV15 and TRBJ2-7, reads DAMVIQNPRYQVTQFGKPVTLSCSQTLNHNVMYWYQQKSSQAPKLLFHYYDKDFNNEADTPDNFQSRRPNTSFCFLDIRSPGLGDTAMYLCATSREAYRRNEQYFGPGTRLTVT.

Only one count was recorded for this clone. This chain uses TRBV5-6 with TRBJ2-1, with TRBD1 matching 10 bases. J gave up 9 bases and V 0 bases, and 6 bases lay outside the gene matches. Germline V lookup: CDR1 SGHDT, CDR2 YYEEEE. This CDR3 region has 15 residues. CDR3 residues: CASSLVGTGVAEQFF. Here the CDR3 DNA reads TGTGCCAGCAGCTTGGTAGGGACAGGGGTGGCTGAGCAGTTCTTC.

The chain recombines TRBV18 with TRBJ2-7; 7 bases agree with TRBD1. The CDR3 extends over 15 amino acids. Germline CDR1 reads KGHSH; CDR2 reads LQKENI. V shed 4 bases, J shed 0 bases, and the junction held 6 bases outside the gene matches. The CDR3 nucleotides are TGTGCCAGCTCACAGGGGGCCCCCTCCTCCTACGAGCAGTACTTC. This gives the protein CASSQGAPSSYEQYF. Based on the CDR3 plus reference TRBV18 and TRBJ2-7, the full variable domain is NAGVMQNPRHLVRRRGQEARLRCSPMKGHSHVYWYRQLPEEGLKFMVYLQKENIIDESGMPKERFSAEFPKEGPSILRIQQVVRGDSAAYFCASSQGAPSSYEQYFGPGTRLTVT.

The rearrangement joins TRBV5-1 to TRBJ2-3; 8 nucleotides agree with TRBD1. J lost 6 bases, V lost 4 bases, and 7 bases had no gene match. This CDR3 has 14 amino acids. Germline assignment: CDR1 SGHRS and CDR2 YFSETQ. CDR3 sequence reads: CASSLGQGKDTQYF. Here the CDR3 DNA reads TGCGCCAGCAGCCTAGGACAGGGAAAGGATACGCAGTATTTT.

The chain employs TRBV6-5 and TRBJ2-1, with D maybe TRBD2 (6 bases). This CDR3 contains 15 residues. Trimming cost V 7 bases and J 7 bases, with 20 bases left between them. CDR1 and CDR2 from the germline V gene are MNHEY and SVGAGI. The DNA for the CDR3 is TGTGCCAGCAAAATCGCGGGGCCCGCCAGAAATGAGCAGTTCTTC. Protein product: CASKIAGPARNEQFF.

The chain has TRBV5-5 and TRBJ1-1; unclear D gene. Per the germline V gene, CDR1 is SGHKS and CDR2 is YYEKEE (reference sequence). There are 14 residues in the CDR3. V lost 0 bases and J 1 base, leaving 7 bases between the germline ends. The CDR3 nucleotides read TGTGCCAGCAGCTTGGCCAGGAGGAACACTGAAGCTTTCTTT. It encodes CASSLARRNTEAFF.

In this sample, this clone turned up once. The chain recombines TRBV2 with TRBJ2-7; a weak D match, TRBD2 (5 bases). The CDR3 extends over 14 amino acids. Germline CDR1 reads SNHLY; CDR2 reads FYNNEI. Deletions cut 5 bases from V and 2 bases from J, with 13 bases between. Written as DNA, the CDR3 is TGTGCCAGCAGTAGGCAGGACGGGGCCTACGAGCAGTACTTC. Translating gives CASSRQDGAYEQYF. The full variable domain, rest sourced from reference TRBV2 and TRBJ2-7, is EPEVTQTPSHQVTQMGQEVILRCVPISNHLYFYWYRQILGQKVEFLVSFYNNEISEKSEIFDDQFSVERPDGSNFTLKIRSTKLEDSAMYFCASSRQDGAYEQYFGPGTRLTVT.

The rearrangement links TRBV19 to TRBJ1-2, with D possibly TRBD1 on 6 matching bases. Germline V gene data show CDR1 as LNHDA and CDR2 as SQIVND (reference sequence). Trimming shortened V by 10 bases and J by 4 bases, and 13 bases separated the two germline ends. The CDR3 runs to 12 residues. DNA for the CDR3: TGTGCCATTTCTTCGACAGGCTATGGCTACACCTTC. Translated: CAISSTGYGYTF. Variable domain in full (rest from reference TRBV19 and TRBJ1-2): DGGITQSPKYLFRKEGQNVTLSCEQNLNHDAMYWYRQDPGQGLRLIYYSQIVNDFQKGDIAEGYSVSREKKESFPLTVTSAQKNPTAFYLCAISSTGYGYTFGSGTRLTVV.

This clone was counted a single time. The rearrangement uses TRBV5-4 and TRBJ2-3; TRBD2 might be the D (5 bases). Trimming left V 4 bases short and J 0 bases short, with 12 bases between. CDR1 and CDR2 (germline): SGHNT, YYREEE (reference sequence). CDR3 length: 15 residues. The chain's CDR3 is CASSRAGGSTDTQYF. The CDR3 coding sequence is TGTGCCAGCAGCAGGGCCGGCGGGAGCACAGATACGCAGTATTTT.

CDR3 DNA: TGTGCCAGCAGCTTAGACAGGGTGTCCGGGGAGCTGTTTTTT. Translated: CASSLDRVSGELFF. The rearrangement links TRBV11-2 to TRBJ2-2, with D maybe TRBD1 (5 bases). The CDR3 totals 14 residues. V was trimmed by 0 bases and J by 6 bases, leaving 8 bases between them. The germline V gene has CDR1 SGHAT and CDR2 FQNNGV.